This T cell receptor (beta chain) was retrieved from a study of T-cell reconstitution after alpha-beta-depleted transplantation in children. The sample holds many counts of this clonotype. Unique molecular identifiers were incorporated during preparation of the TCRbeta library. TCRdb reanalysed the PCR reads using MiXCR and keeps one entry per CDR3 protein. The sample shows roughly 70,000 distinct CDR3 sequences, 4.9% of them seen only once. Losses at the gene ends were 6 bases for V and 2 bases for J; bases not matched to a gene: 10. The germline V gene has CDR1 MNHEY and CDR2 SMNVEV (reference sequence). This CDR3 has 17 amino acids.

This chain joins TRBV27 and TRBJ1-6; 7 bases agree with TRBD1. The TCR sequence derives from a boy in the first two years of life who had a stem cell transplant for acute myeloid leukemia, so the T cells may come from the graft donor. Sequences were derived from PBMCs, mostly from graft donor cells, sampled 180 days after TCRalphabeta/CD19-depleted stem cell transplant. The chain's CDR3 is CASRRGGAWTYNSPLHF. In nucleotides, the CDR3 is TGTGCCAGCAGGCGAGGGGGCGCTTGGACCTATAATTCACCCCTCCACTTT.